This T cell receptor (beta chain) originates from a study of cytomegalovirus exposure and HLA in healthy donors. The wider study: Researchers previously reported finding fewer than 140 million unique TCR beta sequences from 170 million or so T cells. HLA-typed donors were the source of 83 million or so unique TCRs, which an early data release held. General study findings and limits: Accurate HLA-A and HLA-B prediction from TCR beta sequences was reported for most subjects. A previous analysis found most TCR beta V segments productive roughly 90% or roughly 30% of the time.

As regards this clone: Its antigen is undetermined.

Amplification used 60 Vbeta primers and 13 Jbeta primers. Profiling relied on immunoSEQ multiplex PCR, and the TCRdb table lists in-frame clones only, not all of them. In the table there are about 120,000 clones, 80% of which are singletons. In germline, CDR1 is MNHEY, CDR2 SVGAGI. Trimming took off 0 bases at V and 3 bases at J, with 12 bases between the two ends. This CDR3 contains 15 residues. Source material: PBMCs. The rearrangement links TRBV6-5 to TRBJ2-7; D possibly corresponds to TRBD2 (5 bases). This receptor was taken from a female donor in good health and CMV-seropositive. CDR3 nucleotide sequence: TGTGCCAGCAGTTACTCGGGAGTCGATAACTACGAGCAGTACTTC. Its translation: CASSYSGVDNYEQYF.